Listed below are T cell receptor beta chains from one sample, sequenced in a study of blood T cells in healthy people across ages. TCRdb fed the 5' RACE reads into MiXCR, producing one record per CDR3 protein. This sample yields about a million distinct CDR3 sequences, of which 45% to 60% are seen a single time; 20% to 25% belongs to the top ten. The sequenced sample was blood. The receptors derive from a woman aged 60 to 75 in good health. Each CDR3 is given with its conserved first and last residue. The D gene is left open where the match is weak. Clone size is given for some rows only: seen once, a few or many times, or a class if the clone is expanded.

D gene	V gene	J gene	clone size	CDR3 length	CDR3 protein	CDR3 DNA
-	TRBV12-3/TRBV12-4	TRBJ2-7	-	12	CASSWALYEQYF	TGTGCCAGCAGTTGGGCCCTCTACGAGCAGTACTTC
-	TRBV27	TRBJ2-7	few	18	CASSFLGPGTFRGYEQYF	TGTGCCAGCAGTTTTCTCGGGCCAGGGACGTTTCGAGGTTACGAGCAGTACTTC
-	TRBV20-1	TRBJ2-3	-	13	CSATRLGTDTQYF	TGCAGTGCTACTCGGTTAGGCACAGATACGCAGTATTTT
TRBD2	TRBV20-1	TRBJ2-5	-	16	CSARDWGLAAQETQYF	TGCAGTGCTAGAGATTGGGGACTAGCGGCTCAAGAGACTCAGTACTTC
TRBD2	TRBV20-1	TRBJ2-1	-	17	CSARDSSSGRIYNEQFF	TGCAGTGCTAGAGATTCCTCTAGCGGGAGAATCTACAATGAGCAGTTCTTC
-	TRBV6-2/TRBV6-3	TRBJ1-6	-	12	CASSPDDTPGHF	TGTGCCAGCAGCCCCGACGACACCCCAGGCCACTTT
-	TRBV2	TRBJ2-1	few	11	CASRGWAEQFF	TGTGCCAGCCGCGGCTGGGCTGAGCAGTTCTTC
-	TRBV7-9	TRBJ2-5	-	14	CASSFRSTQETQYF	TGTGCCAGCAGCTTCCGATCAACCCAAGAGACCCAGTACTTC
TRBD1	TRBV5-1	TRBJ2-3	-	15	CASSVTGWGTDTQYF	TGCGCCAGCAGCGTGACAGGGTGGGGCACAGATACGCAGTATTTT
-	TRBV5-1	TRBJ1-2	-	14	CASSLGGHWYGYTF	TGCGCCAGCAGCTTGGGCGGACACTGGTATGGCTACACCTTC
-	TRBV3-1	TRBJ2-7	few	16	CASSQGQGLHTYEQYF	TGTGCCAGCAGCCAAGGGCAGGGTCTTCACACCTACGAGCAGTACTTC
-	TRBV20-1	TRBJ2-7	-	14	CSADRGTHLYEQYF	TGCAGTGCGGATCGGGGGACCCACCTCTACGAGCAGTACTTC
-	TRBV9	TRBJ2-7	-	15	CASRKTAKGGYEQYF	TGTGCCAGCAGAAAAACTGCGAAGGGGGGCTACGAGCAGTACTTC
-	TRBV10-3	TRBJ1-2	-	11	CASRAEYGYTF	TGTGCCAGCAGGGCGGAGTATGGCTACACCTTC
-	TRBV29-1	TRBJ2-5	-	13	CSVGVLAEETQYF	TGCAGCGTTGGTGTACTAGCCGAAGAGACCCAGTACTTC
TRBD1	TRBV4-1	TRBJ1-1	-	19	CASSQGRQGLSLSNTEAFF	TGCGCCAGCAGCCAAGGACGACAGGGTCTTAGTCTTTCGAACACTGAAGCTTTCTTT
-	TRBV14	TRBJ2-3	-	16	CASSPRGGPRVFTQYF	TGTGCCAGCAGCCCGAGAGGCGGGCCTAGGGTGTTCACGCAGTATTTT
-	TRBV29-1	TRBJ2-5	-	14	CSVSIGVSQETQYF	TGCAGCGTTTCCATCGGGGTGAGCCAAGAGACCCAGTACTTC
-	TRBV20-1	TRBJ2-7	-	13	CSVAARRGYEQYF	TGCAGTGTTGCGGCCAGAAGGGGCTACGAGCAGTACTTC
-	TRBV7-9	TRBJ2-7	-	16	CASSLPPGQGSIEQYF	TGTGCCAGCAGCTTACCGCCGGGGCAGGGATCTATCGAGCAGTACTTC
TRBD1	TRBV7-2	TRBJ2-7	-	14	CASRVGTDSLEQYF	TGTGCCAGCAGGGTCGGGACAGACTCCCTCGAGCAGTACTTC
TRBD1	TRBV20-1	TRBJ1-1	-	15	CSASYGNRGNTEAFF	TGCAGTGCTAGTTATGGGAACAGGGGGAACACTGAAGCTTTCTTT
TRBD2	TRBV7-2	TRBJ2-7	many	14	CASSFSGPPYEQYF	TGTGCCAGCAGCTTTAGCGGGCCTCCCTACGAGCAGTACTTC
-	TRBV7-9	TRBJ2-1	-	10	CASNPWGQFF	TGTGCCAGCAACCCCTGGGGGCAGTTCTTC
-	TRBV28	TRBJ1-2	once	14	CASSPAWGYHGYTF	TGTGCCAGCAGCCCCGCGTGGGGGTATCATGGCTACACCTTC
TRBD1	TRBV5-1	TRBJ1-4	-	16	CASSPDQRRGHEKLFF	TGCGCCAGCAGCCCGGACCAGCGGAGGGGGCACGAAAAACTGTTTTTT
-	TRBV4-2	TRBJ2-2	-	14	CASSIQADTGELFF	TGTGCCAGCAGCATCCAAGCAGACACCGGGGAGCTGTTTTTT
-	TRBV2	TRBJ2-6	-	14	CASRPASGANVLTF	TGTGCCAGCAGACCGGCCTCTGGGGCCAACGTCCTGACTTTC
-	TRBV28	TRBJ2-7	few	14	CASSVVGQTYEQYF	TGTGCCAGCAGTGTGGTAGGACAGACCTACGAGCAGTACTTC
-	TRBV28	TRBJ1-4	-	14	CASSLVGEDEKLFF	TGTGCCAGCAGTTTAGTAGGGGAGGATGAAAAACTGTTTTTT
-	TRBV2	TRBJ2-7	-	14	CATRGTSSSYEQYF	TGTGCCACACGGGGGACGTCCTCATCCTACGAGCAGTACTTC
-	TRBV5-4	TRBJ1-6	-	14	CASSLWGADSPLHF	TGTGCCAGCAGCTTGTGGGGCGCAGATTCACCCCTCCACTTT
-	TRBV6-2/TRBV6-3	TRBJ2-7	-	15	CASRKATDISYEQYF	TGTGCCAGCCGTAAAGCAACGGACATCTCCTACGAGCAGTACTTC
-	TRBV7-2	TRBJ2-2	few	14	CASSNSRATGELFF	TGTGCCAGCAGCAACTCGAGAGCAACCGGGGAGCTGTTTTTT
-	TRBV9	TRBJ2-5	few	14	CASSVNWGLETQYF	TGTGCCAGCAGCGTGAATTGGGGGTTAGAGACCCAGTACTTC
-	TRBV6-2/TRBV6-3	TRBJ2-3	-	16	CASSSLLRLGTDTQYF	TGTGCCAGCAGTTCCCTTCTCAGACTAGGGACAGATACGCAGTATTTT
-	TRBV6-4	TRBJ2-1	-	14	CASSVGRGYNEQFF	TGTGCCAGCAGTGTAGGACGGGGGTACAATGAGCAGTTCTTC
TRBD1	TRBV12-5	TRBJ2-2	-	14	CASGTTGVTGELFF	TGTGCTAGTGGCACCACAGGGGTCACCGGGGAGCTGTTTTTT
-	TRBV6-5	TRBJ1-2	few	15	CASNAGGRPPGGYTF	TGTGCCAGCAATGCGGGGGGACGGCCGCCCGGCGGCTACACCTTC
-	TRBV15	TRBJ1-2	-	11	CTTSSRDGYTF	TGTACCACCAGCAGCAGGGATGGCTACACCTTC
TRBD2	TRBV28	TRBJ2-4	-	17	CASSLTEGGPFGLGQYF	TGTGCCAGCAGTTTGACGGAAGGAGGGCCATTCGGACTAGGGCAGTACTTC
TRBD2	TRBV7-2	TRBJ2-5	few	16	CASSLRLAGVRETQYF	TGTGCCAGCAGCTTGAGACTAGCGGGAGTTAGGGAGACCCAGTACTTC
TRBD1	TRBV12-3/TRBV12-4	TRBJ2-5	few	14	CASSWDRDQETQYF	TGTGCCAGCAGTTGGGACAGGGACCAAGAGACCCAGTACTTC
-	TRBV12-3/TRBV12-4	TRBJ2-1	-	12	CATQKSYNEQFF	TGTGCCACACAGAAATCCTACAATGAGCAGTTCTTC